A single sample is the source of the 8 T cell receptor beta chains below, sequenced in a study of blood T cell repertoires in COVID-19. Only in-frame clones appear in the TCRdb table, and some are missing; sequencing was by immunoSEQ multiplex PCR. The table includes some 200,000 clones, about 88% detected once. Sequencing was carried out using peripheral blood. Receptors originate from a woman at least 80 years old in a cohort sampled during active or convalescent COVID-19.

The V and J genes are TRBV4-1 and TRBJ2-1; 7 bases line up with TRBD2. The germline gives CDR1 MGHRA, CDR2 YSYEKL. This CDR3 is built from 16 residues. V trimming: 0 bases; J trimming: 4 bases; junction bases outside the gene matches: 6. CDR3 bases: TGCGCCAGCAGCCAAGAACCGGGACTAAATTACAATGAGCAGTTCTTC. Protein: CASSQEPGLNYNEQFF.

The chain has TRBV6-5 and TRBJ1-1; D perhaps matches TRBD1 (6 bases). The germline V gene encodes CDR1 MNHEY and CDR2 SVGAGI. Trimming shortened V by 5 bases and J by 3 bases, and 10 bases separated the two germline ends. The CDR3 length is 13 residues. The CDR3 here is CASSLDRYTEAFF. The CDR3 coding sequence is TGTGCCAGCAGTCTGGACAGATACACTGAAGCTTTCTTT.

V gene TRBV19 combines with J gene TRBJ2-3; maybe TRBD2 (5 bases). The CDR3 length is 15 residues. V shed 3 bases and J shed 0 bases, with 10 bases lying between them. Looked up from germline, CDR1 is LNHDA and CDR2 is SQIVND (reference sequence). The CDR3 here is CASSIGGFSTDTQYF. CDR3 sequence (DNA): TGTGCCAGTAGTATTGGAGGCTTTAGCACAGATACGCAGTATTTT.

The J gene is TRBJ2-3, the V gene TRBV9, with TRBD2 as a possible D gene (6 bases). V lost 2 bases, J lost 0 bases, and 13 bases lay in between. Germline CDR1 SGDLS, CDR2 YYNGEE. This CDR3 is built from 16 residues. The DNA for the CDR3 is TGTGCCAGCAGCGTTTCGGGGGAACCTAGCACAGATACGCAGTATTTT. It specifies CASSVSGEPSTDTQYF.

The chain's CDR3 is CASSLAGTYGYTF. DNA for the CDR3: TGTGCCAGCAGCTTAGCGGGGACCTATGGCTACACCTTC. V gene TRBV5-5 combines with J gene TRBJ1-2; D is possibly TRBD1 (5 bases). Germline CDR1 SGHKS, CDR2 YYEKEE (reference sequence). This CDR3 comprises 13 residues. V was trimmed by 2 bases and J by 4 bases, leaving 9 bases between them.

The chain is built from TRBV9 and TRBJ2-1; 8 bases line up with TRBD2. V lost 0 bases and J lost 3; bases outside the gene matches: 2. The CDR3 sequence is 15 residues long. Germline values: CDR1 SGDLS, CDR2 YYNGEE. The CDR3: CASSVEAGGYNEQFF. The CDR3 DNA reads as TGTGCCAGCAGCGTAGAGGCGGGGGGCTACAATGAGCAGTTCTTC.

J is TRBJ2-3 and V is TRBV11-2, with D possibly matching TRBD1 (6 bases). The germline V gene encodes CDR1 SGHAT and CDR2 FQNNGV. The CDR3 consists of 17 residues. V was cut by 1 base and J by 2 bases, with 16 bases left in between. Written as DNA, the CDR3 is TGTGCCAGCAGCTTAGGCAAACAGGGTAGACCCACAGATACGCAGTATTTT. It is translated as CASSLGKQGRPTDTQYF.

V gene TRBV5-5 combines with J gene TRBJ1-5; D remains ambiguous. Germline V gene data show CDR1 as SGHKS and CDR2 as YYEKEE (reference sequence). The V gene lost 0 bases and the J gene lost 6 bases, with 16 bases spanning the gap. CDR3 length: 16 residues. The CDR3 region has the DNA TGTGCCAGCAGCTTGGAATGGTGGTCCGCCGGTCAGCCCCAGCATTTT. Amino acids: CASSLEWWSAGQPQHF. Using reference TRBV5-5 and TRBJ1-5 for the parts outside the CDR3, the full variable domain is DAGVTQSPTHLIKTRGQQVTLRCSPISGHKSVSWYQQVLGQGPQFIFQYYEKEERGRGNFPDRFSARQFPNYSSELNVNALLLGDSALYLCASSLEWWSAGQPQHFGDGTRLSIL.